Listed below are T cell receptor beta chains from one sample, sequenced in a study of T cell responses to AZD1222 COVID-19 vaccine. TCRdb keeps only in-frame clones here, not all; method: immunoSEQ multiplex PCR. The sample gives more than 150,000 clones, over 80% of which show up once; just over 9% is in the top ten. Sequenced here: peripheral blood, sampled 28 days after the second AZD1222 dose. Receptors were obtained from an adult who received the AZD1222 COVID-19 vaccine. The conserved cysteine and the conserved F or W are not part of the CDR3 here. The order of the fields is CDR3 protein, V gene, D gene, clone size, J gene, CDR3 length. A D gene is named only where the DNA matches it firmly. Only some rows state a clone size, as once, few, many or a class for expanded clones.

CDR3: ASSIGTGVSGANVLT; V: TRBV5-4; D: TRBD1; size: -; J: TRBJ2-6; length: 15
CDR3: ASSNTGEGEKLF; V: TRBV7-9; D: -; size: -; J: TRBJ1-4; length: 12
CDR3: ASSQSRQLREKLF; V: TRBV16; D: -; size: -; J: TRBJ1-4; length: 13
CDR3: ASIPGQGQETQY; V: TRBV6-1; D: TRBD1; size: -; J: TRBJ2-5; length: 12
CDR3: ASRTGTGYGYT; V: TRBV5-8; D: -; size: -; J: TRBJ1-2; length: 11
CDR3: ATGQGANGNQPQH; V: TRBV24-1; D: TRBD1; size: -; J: TRBJ1-5; length: 13
CDR3: ASSSGRDAGMLF; V: TRBV5-1; D: -; size: -; J: TRBJ1-4; length: 12
CDR3: ASSQDRGRYGYT; V: TRBV19; D: TRBD1; size: -; J: TRBJ1-2; length: 12
CDR3: ASSFDRPGQTPGNTIY; V: TRBV27; D: -; size: -; J: TRBJ1-3; length: 16
CDR3: ASSLQRGRGIGPLH; V: TRBV11-1; D: TRBD1; size: -; J: TRBJ1-6; length: 14
CDR3: ASSSPEQAYEQY; V: TRBV19; D: -; size: -; J: TRBJ2-7; length: 12
CDR3: ASGEGRLMDTQY; V: TRBV27; D: TRBD2; size: -; J: TRBJ2-3; length: 12
CDR3: ASSMTEGDTEAF; V: TRBV18; D: -; size: -; J: TRBJ1-1; length: 12
CDR3: ATSLGGLGQPQH; V: TRBV24-1; D: -; size: -; J: TRBJ1-5; length: 12
CDR3: ASSLVGGISTDTQY; V: TRBV11-2; D: -; size: -; J: TRBJ2-3; length: 14
CDR3: ASSYNLAGTNEQF; V: TRBV6-5; D: TRBD2; size: -; J: TRBJ2-1; length: 13
CDR3: ASSSGEGEAKNIQY; V: TRBV6-5; D: -; size: -; J: TRBJ2-4; length: 14
CDR3: ASSFWGNPQETQY; V: TRBV7-2; D: -; size: once; J: TRBJ2-5; length: 13
CDR3: ASSPRPITDTQY; V: TRBV19; D: -; size: -; J: TRBJ2-3; length: 12
CDR3: ASSFPGILSETQY; V: TRBV5-4; D: -; size: -; J: TRBJ2-5; length: 13
CDR3: ASSLADPPHTQY; V: TRBV5-1; D: -; size: -; J: TRBJ2-3; length: 12
CDR3: ASSLTSGRGGANEQF; V: TRBV7-2; D: TRBD2; size: -; J: TRBJ2-1; length: 15
CDR3: ASALGTENQPQH; V: TRBV18; D: TRBD1; size: -; J: TRBJ1-5; length: 12
CDR3: ASSLDTGSYNEQF; V: TRBV5-1; D: -; size: -; J: TRBJ2-1; length: 13
CDR3: ASSHGTGDSTDTQY; V: TRBV19; D: TRBD1; size: -; J: TRBJ2-3; length: 14
CDR3: ASNNPAGYNEQF; V: TRBV6-1; D: TRBD2; size: -; J: TRBJ2-1; length: 12
CDR3: ASSLVDRDQETQY; V: TRBV7-7; D: TRBD1; size: -; J: TRBJ2-5; length: 13
CDR3: SASVRGSYNEQF; V: TRBV20-1; D: -; size: -; J: TRBJ2-1; length: 12
CDR3: ASSQGTGLQPQH; V: TRBV3-1/TRBV3-2; D: TRBD1; size: -; J: TRBJ1-5; length: 12
CDR3: ASSQVVQGPYEQY; V: TRBV3-1/TRBV3-2; D: -; size: -; J: TRBJ2-7; length: 13
CDR3: ASSPDNFNYGYT; V: TRBV7-2; D: -; size: -; J: TRBJ1-2; length: 12
CDR3: ASSPSDSLGNTIY; V: TRBV18; D: -; size: -; J: TRBJ1-3; length: 13
CDR3: ASRGGAVNTEAF; V: TRBV2; D: -; size: -; J: TRBJ1-1; length: 12
CDR3: ASSLGSTGANVLT; V: TRBV5-8; D: -; size: -; J: TRBJ2-6; length: 13
CDR3: ASSVAGTDSPLH; V: TRBV18; D: -; size: -; J: TRBJ1-6; length: 12
CDR3: AIRSEQGRGNTIY; V: TRBV10-3; D: TRBD1; size: -; J: TRBJ1-3; length: 13
CDR3: ASSSLGRWVGGRQPQH; V: TRBV7-2; D: -; size: -; J: TRBJ1-5; length: 16
CDR3: ASSQGLTSGSGRGTDTQY; V: TRBV3-1/TRBV3-2; D: TRBD2; size: -; J: TRBJ2-3; length: 18
CDR3: ASSIWRGDRGYNEQF; V: TRBV19; D: TRBD1; size: -; J: TRBJ2-1; length: 15
CDR3: ASRTANNEKLF; V: TRBV5-4; D: -; size: -; J: TRBJ1-4; length: 11
CDR3: ASRGRVRDQPQH; V: TRBV6-4; D: -; size: -; J: TRBJ1-5; length: 12
CDR3: ASSQDPGQGGNQPQH; V: TRBV3-1/TRBV3-2; D: TRBD1; size: -; J: TRBJ1-5; length: 15
CDR3: ASSPKGTGGKSDTEAF; V: TRBV7-9; D: TRBD1; size: -; J: TRBJ1-1; length: 16
CDR3: ASSQGPKETQY; V: TRBV18; D: -; size: -; J: TRBJ2-5; length: 11
CDR3: ASSFGTNSYNEQF; V: TRBV5-1; D: -; size: -; J: TRBJ2-1; length: 13
CDR3: ASSWVTQGTGNTIY; V: TRBV28; D: -; size: -; J: TRBJ1-3; length: 14